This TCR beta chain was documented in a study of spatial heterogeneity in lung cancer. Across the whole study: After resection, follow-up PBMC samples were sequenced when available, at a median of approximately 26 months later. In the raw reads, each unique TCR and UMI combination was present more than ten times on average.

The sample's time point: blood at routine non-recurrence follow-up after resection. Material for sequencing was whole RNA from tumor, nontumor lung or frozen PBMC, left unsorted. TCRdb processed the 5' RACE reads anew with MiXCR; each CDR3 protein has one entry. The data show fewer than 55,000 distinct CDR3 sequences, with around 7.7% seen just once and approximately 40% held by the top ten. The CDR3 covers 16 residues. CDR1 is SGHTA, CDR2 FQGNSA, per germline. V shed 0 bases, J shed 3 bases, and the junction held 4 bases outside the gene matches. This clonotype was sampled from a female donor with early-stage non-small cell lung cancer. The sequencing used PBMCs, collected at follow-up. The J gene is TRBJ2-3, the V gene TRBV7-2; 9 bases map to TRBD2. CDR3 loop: CASSLARLAGTDTQYF. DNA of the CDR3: TGTGCCAGCAGCTTAGCGCGGCTAGCGGGGACAGATACGCAGTATTTT.